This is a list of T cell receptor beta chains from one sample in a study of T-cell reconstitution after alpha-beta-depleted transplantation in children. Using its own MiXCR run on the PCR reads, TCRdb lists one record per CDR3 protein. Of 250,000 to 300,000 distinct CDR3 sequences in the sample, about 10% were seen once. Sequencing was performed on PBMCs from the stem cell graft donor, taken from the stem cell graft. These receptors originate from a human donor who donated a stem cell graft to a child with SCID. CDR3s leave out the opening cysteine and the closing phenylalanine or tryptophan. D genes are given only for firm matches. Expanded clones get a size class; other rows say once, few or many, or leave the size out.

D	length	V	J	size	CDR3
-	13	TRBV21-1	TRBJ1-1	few	ASSYRDLANTEAF
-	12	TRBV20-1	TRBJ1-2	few	SASSAGGNYGYT
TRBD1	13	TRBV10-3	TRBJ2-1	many	AMQTPGQGHNEQF
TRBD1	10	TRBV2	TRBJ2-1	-	ANAYRGNEQF
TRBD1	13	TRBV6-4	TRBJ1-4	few	ASSDLTGVNEKLF
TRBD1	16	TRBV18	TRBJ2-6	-	ASSPGQGALTGANVLT
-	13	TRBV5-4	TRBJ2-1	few	ASSFRGRPWDEQF
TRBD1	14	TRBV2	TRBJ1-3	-	ASRRGGQEGRNTIY
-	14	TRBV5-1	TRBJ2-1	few	ASSLGLAGDINEQF
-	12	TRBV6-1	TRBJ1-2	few	ASSEAGVYYGYT
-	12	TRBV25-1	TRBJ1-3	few	ASSGLIGGNTIY
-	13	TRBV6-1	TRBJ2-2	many	ASSERQQNTGELF
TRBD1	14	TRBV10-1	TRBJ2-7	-	AIDGTAKILTYEQY
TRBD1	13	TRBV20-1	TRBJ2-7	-	SAPGVGTGGYEQY
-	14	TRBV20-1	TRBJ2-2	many	SARVSGRENTGELF
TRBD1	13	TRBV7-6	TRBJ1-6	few	ASSLQGDYNSPLH
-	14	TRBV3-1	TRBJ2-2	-	ASSQQVLLNTGELF
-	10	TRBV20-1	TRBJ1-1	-	SALFTNTEAF
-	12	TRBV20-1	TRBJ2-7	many	SARSEGEVMKQY
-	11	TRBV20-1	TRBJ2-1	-	SAGQRPPNEQF
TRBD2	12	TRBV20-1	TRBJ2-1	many	SAGAGGDYNEQF
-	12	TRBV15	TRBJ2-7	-	ATSRDGGSHEQY
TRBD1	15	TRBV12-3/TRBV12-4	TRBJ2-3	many	ASRGTGPSTSTDTQY